These T cell receptor beta chains were read from a single sample in a study of shared clonotypes between healthy human individuals. Some clones are missing from TCRdb's copy, which holds only in-frame ones; the method was immunoSEQ multiplex PCR. The data show 800,000 to 950,000 clones, 95% to 97% seen once. The sample was naive CD8+ T cells sorted from blood. The origin of the receptors is a young man in good health. Each CDR3 is given with its conserved first and last residue. A D gene is named only where the DNA matches it firmly. Only some rows state a clone size, as once, few, many or a class for expanded clones.

cdr3_aa: CASSSLTSGSETQYF; cdr3_nt: TGTGCCAGCAGTTCTCTGACTAGCGGGAGCGAGACCCAGTACTTC; d_call: TRBD2; v_call: TRBV25-1; clone_size: .; j_call: TRBJ2-5
cdr3_aa: CASRRRLGRESNQPQHF; cdr3_nt: TGTGCCAGTCGGCGGCGACTGGGCCGAGAATCTAATCAGCCCCAGCATTTT; d_call: .; v_call: TRBV19; clone_size: once; j_call: TRBJ1-5
cdr3_aa: CASSLRPTYPGGELFF; cdr3_nt: TGTGCCAGCAGCCTGCGACCCACTTATCCCGGCGGGGAGCTGTTTTTT; d_call: .; v_call: TRBV5-6; clone_size: .; j_call: TRBJ2-2
cdr3_aa: CASSRTPPWDRENEQYF; cdr3_nt: TGCGCCAGCAGCCGGACACCCCCCTGGGACAGGGAGAACGAGCAGTACTTC; d_call: TRBD1; v_call: TRBV4-1; clone_size: .; j_call: TRBJ2-7
cdr3_aa: CASSQEPPTTYEQYF; cdr3_nt: TGCGCCAGCAGCCAAGAACCTCCAACTACCTACGAGCAGTACTTC; d_call: .; v_call: TRBV4-1; clone_size: once; j_call: TRBJ2-7
cdr3_aa: CASTQGLETQYF; cdr3_nt: TGTGCCAGCACCCAGGGTTTGGAGACCCAGTACTTC; d_call: .; v_call: TRBV25-1; clone_size: .; j_call: TRBJ2-5
cdr3_aa: CASSLVGMGETQYF; cdr3_nt: TGTGCCAGCAGCTTAGTTGGTATGGGAGAGACCCAGTACTTC; d_call: .; v_call: TRBV7-9; clone_size: .; j_call: TRBJ2-5
cdr3_aa: CASRLGTGQNTGELFF; cdr3_nt: TGTGCCAGCCGGCTGGGGACAGGCCAGAACACCGGGGAGCTGTTTTTT; d_call: TRBD1; v_call: TRBV2; clone_size: once; j_call: TRBJ2-2
cdr3_aa: CASSLEGQVSSYEQYF; cdr3_nt: TGTGCCAGCAGTTTGGAGGGACAGGTCAGCTCCTACGAGCAGTACTTC; d_call: TRBD1; v_call: TRBV6-5; clone_size: .; j_call: TRBJ2-7
cdr3_aa: CASSYSTGLDIQYF; cdr3_nt: TGTGCCAGCAGTTACTCCACAGGGTTGGACATTCAGTACTTC; d_call: .; v_call: TRBV27; clone_size: .; j_call: TRBJ2-4
cdr3_aa: CASSLAPGTTTYEQYF; cdr3_nt: TGTGCCAGCAGCTTAGCCCCCGGGACAACCACCTACGAGCAGTACTTC; d_call: .; v_call: TRBV7-6; clone_size: .; j_call: TRBJ2-7
cdr3_aa: CAVGTGGGNTIYF; cdr3_nt: TGTGCCGTCGGGACAGGTGGTGGAAACACCATATATTTT; d_call: TRBD1; v_call: TRBV10-3; clone_size: .; j_call: TRBJ1-3
cdr3_aa: CASSLTGYSNQPQHF; cdr3_nt: TGTGCCAGCAGCCTAACAGGGTATAGCAATCAGCCCCAGCATTTT; d_call: .; v_call: TRBV11-2; clone_size: .; j_call: TRBJ1-5
cdr3_aa: CASSQEQLATYNEQFF; cdr3_nt: TGCGCCAGCAGCCAAGAGCAACTAGCAACCTACAATGAGCAGTTCTTC; d_call: .; v_call: TRBV4-1; clone_size: .; j_call: TRBJ2-1
cdr3_aa: CASSLGQQITGELFF; cdr3_nt: TGTGCCAGCAGCTTAGGACAGCAAATAACCGGGGAGCTGTTTTTT; d_call: .; v_call: TRBV7-9; clone_size: .; j_call: TRBJ2-2
cdr3_aa: CASSAAGTVVDEQYF; cdr3_nt: TGTGCCAGCAGCGCAGCCGGGACGGTGGTTGACGAGCAGTACTTC; d_call: .; v_call: TRBV6-5; clone_size: .; j_call: TRBJ2-7
cdr3_aa: CASSLGTGFYGYTF; cdr3_nt: TGTGCCAGCAGCTTGGGGACAGGGTTCTATGGCTACACCTTC; d_call: TRBD1; v_call: TRBV5-5; clone_size: .; j_call: TRBJ1-2
cdr3_aa: CASSFRGKGNEQFF; cdr3_nt: TGTGCCAGCAGCTTTAGAGGGAAGGGCAATGAGCAGTTCTTC; d_call: .; v_call: TRBV6-9; clone_size: .; j_call: TRBJ2-1
cdr3_aa: CASSEGSGLRETQYF; cdr3_nt: TGCGCCAGCAGTGAGGGTTCGGGTTTGCGAGAGACCCAGTACTTC; d_call: .; v_call: TRBV10-1; clone_size: once; j_call: TRBJ2-5
cdr3_aa: CASSLALEDIQYF; cdr3_nt: TGCGCCAGCAGCCTGGCCTTAGAAGACATTCAGTACTTC; d_call: .; v_call: TRBV5-1; clone_size: .; j_call: TRBJ2-4
cdr3_aa: CASSLVGLDYEQYF; cdr3_nt: TGTGCCAGCAGCTTGGTAGGGCTAGACTACGAGCAGTACTTC; d_call: .; v_call: TRBV5-6; clone_size: .; j_call: TRBJ2-7